The clone carrying this TCR beta chain has only a few counts. What it binds is not known. Isolated RNA was reverse transcribed in full, so expressed TCRB transcripts were sequenced. Some 4 million reads on average were seen across naive, central memory and regulatory T cell samples. Data came from immunoSEQ multiplex PCR; TCRdb stores just in-frame clones and leaves some out. The table records around 170,000 clones, approximately 9% of them present only once. The data derive from a study of beta chain features in type 1 diabetes. Findings of the study overall: Among patients, naive, central memory and Treg TCRB repertoires appeared more similar than among healthy donors.

Sorting that relied on CD45RO/CCR7/CD25/CD127/CD95/CD27 yielded CD4+ naive, central memory, regulatory and stem cell-like memory cells. Germline-derived CDR1 and CDR2 are MGHRA and YSYEKL. V was shortened by 1 base and J by 5 bases, with 12 bases between the two germline ends. The CDR3 totals 15 residues. This chain uses TRBV4-1 with TRBJ1-3; D perhaps matches TRBD1 (6 bases). The source material was central memory CD4+ T cells from blood. This clonotype originated in a woman aged 18-35 years in good health. The CDR3 sequence: CASSQVQGPRNTIYF. CDR3 nucleotides: TGCGCCAGCAGCCAAGTACAGGGTCCAAGAAACACCATATATTTT.